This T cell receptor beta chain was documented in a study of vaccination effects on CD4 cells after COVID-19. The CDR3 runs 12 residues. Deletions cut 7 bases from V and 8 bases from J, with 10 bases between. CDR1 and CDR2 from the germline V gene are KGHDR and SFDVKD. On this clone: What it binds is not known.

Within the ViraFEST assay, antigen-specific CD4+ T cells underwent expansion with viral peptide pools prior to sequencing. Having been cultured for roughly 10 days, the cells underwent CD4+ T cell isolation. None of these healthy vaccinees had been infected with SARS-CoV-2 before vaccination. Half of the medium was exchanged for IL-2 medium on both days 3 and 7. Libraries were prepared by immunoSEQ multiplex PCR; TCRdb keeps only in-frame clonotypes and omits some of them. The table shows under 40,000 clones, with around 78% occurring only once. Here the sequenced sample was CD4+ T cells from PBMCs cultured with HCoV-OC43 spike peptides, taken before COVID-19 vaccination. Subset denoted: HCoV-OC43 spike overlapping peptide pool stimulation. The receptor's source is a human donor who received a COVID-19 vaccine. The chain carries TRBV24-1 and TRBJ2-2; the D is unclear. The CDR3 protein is CATSGPTGELFF. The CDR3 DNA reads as TGTGCCACCAGCGGACCTACGGGGGAGCTGTTTTTT.